This TCR beta chain is from a study of shared clonotypes between healthy human individuals. About the research overall: There were three CD4 naive, three CD4 memory, two CD8 naive and one CD8 memory plates per donor.

This clone has just one count. The antigen is unknown. Findings of the study overall: Only blood samples were collected, and tissue repertoires likely differ. Estimated richness values were generally larger in naive subsets than in memory subsets.

V was pared by 2 bases and J by 0 bases, with 7 bases between. The germline CDR1 and CDR2 sequences are SGHTA and FQGTGA. There are 15 residues in the CDR3. Here immunoSEQ multiplex PCR was the method, and the copy in TCRdb shows in-frame clones only, minus some. Seen here are millions of clones, 85% to 95% observed once, and the top ten hold around 0.13%. The receptor was isolated from a man aged 18 to 29 in good health. Sequencing was carried out using naive CD4+ T cells sorted from blood. Indicated subset: CD45RA+ positively selected. This chain connects TRBV7-3 to TRBJ2-2; D perhaps matches TRBD2 (5 bases). As DNA, the CDR3 is TGTGCCAGCAGCTTAGGGCGGGCGAACACCGGGGAGCTGTTTTTT. Its translation: CASSLGRANTGELFF. Full variable domain (remainder filled in from reference TRBV7-3 and TRBJ2-2): GAGVSQTPSNKVTEKGKYVELRCDPISGHTALYWYRQSLGQGPEFLIYFQGTGAADDSGLPNDRFFAVRPEGSVSTLKIQRTERGDSAVYLCASSLGRANTGELFFGEGSRLTVL.